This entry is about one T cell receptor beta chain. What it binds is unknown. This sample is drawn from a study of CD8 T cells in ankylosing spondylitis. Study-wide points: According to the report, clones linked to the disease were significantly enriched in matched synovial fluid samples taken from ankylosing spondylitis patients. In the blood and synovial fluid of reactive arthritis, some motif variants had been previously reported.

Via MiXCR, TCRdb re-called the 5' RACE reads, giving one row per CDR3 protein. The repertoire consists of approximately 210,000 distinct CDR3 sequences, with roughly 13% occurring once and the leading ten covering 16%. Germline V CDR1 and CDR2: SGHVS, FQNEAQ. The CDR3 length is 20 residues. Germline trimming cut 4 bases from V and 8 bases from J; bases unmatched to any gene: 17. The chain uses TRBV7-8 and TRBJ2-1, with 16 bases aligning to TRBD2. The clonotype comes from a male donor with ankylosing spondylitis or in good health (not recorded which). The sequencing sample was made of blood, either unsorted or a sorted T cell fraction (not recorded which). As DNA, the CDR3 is TGTGCCAGCAGCTCGATGACCGGGACTAGCGGGGGGGCTGGACGAGATGAGCAGTTCTTC. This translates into CASSSMTGTSGGAGRDEQFF.